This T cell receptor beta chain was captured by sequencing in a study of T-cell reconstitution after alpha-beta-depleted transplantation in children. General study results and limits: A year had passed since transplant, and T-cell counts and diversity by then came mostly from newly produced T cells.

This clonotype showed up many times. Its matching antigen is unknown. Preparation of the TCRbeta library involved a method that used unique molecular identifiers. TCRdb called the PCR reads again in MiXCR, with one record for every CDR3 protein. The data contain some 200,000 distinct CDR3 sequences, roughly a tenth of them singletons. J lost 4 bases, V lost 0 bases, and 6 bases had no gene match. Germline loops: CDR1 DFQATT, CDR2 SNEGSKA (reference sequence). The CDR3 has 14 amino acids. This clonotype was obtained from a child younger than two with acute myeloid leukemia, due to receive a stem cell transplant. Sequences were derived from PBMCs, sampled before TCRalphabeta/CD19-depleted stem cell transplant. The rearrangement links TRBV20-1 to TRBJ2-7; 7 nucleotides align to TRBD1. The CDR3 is CSARDRTGRYEQYF. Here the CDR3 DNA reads TGCAGTGCTAGAGACAGGACAGGACGGTACGAGCAGTACTTC.